This T cell receptor beta chain was obtained from a study of T cell responses to AZD1222 COVID-19 vaccine. Only in-frame clones appear in the TCRdb table, and some are missing; sequencing was by immunoSEQ multiplex PCR. The sample carries 120,000 or so clones, 94% recorded once. Germline loops: CDR1 MDHEN, CDR2 SYDVKM. V lost 4 bases to trimming and J lost 3 bases; unmatched junction nucleotides: 7. CDR3 length: 15 amino acids. The J gene is TRBJ2-7, the V gene TRBV28, with 9 bases lining up with TRBD1. The input for sequencing was peripheral blood, taken 28 days after the second AZD1222 dose. This TCR derives from an adult who received the AZD1222 COVID-19 vaccine. The CDR3 loop reads CASSSFGTGNYEQYF. CDR3 DNA: TGTGCCAGCAGTTCGTTCGGGACAGGGAACTACGAGCAGTACTTC.